What follows are 21 T cell receptor beta chains derived from one specimen sequenced in a study of long-term antiretroviral therapy in people with HIV. The run of the v3.0 immunoSEQ assay was at survey level. Profiling relied on immunoSEQ multiplex PCR, and the TCRdb table lists in-frame clones only, not all of them. The table lists some 16,000 clones, around 96% of them singletons. The sample in question was unsorted PBMCs, obtained approximately 11 years after starting antiretroviral therapy. The receptor set was obtained from a young man with HIV.

This chain joins TRBV11-3 and TRBJ2-5; 11 bases agree with TRBD1. This CDR3 has 16 amino acids. Germline V gives CDR1 SGHNT, CDR2 YENEEA. With 3 bases clipped from V and 3 bases from J, the junction kept 6 bases outside the gene matches. CDR3: CASSLGTGGGEETQYF. CDR3 in DNA: TGTGCCAGCAGCTTGGGGACAGGGGGTGGTGAAGAGACCCAGTACTTC. The entire variable domain, with the rest obtained from reference TRBV11-3 and TRBJ2-5, is as follows: EAGVVQSPRYKIIEKKQPVAFWCNPISGHNTLYWYLQNLGQGPELLIRYENEEAVDDSQLPKDRFSAERLKGVDSTLKIQPAELGDSAVYLCASSLGTGGGEETQYFGPGTRLLVL.

This rearrangement joins TRBV6-4 to TRBJ2-2, with unresolved D. The germline CDR1 and CDR2 sequences are MRHNA and SNTAGT. Trimming stripped 1 base from V and 4 bases from J, with 10 bases between. This CDR3 has 15 amino acids. The CDR3 loop is CASSDLGMGTGELFF. The DNA for the CDR3 is TGTGCCAGCAGTGACTTGGGGATGGGCACCGGGGAGCTGTTTTTT.

The rearrangement joins TRBV4-1 to TRBJ1-2; TRBD1 aligns across 8 bases. With V trimmed by 6 bases and J by 4 bases, 1 base remained unmatched. Germline values: CDR1 MGHRA, CDR2 YSYEKL. CDR3 length equals 12 residues. CDR3 nucleotides: TGCGCCAGCAGTGGACAGGGCTATGGCTACACCTTC. Translation: CASSGQGYGYTF.

The chain carries TRBV29-1 and TRBJ2-3; D call uncertain. V lost 4 bases and J 3 bases, leaving 2 bases between the germline ends. From germline, CDR1 is SQVTM and CDR2 ANQGSEA. The CDR3 spans 10 residues. In nucleotides, the CDR3 is TGCAGCGTTGGGACAGATACGCAGTATTTT. Translation: CSVGTDTQYF.

The chain couples TRBV5-1 to TRBJ1-2; D remains unclear. The V end was cut by 4 bases, the J end by 0 bases, with 7 bases between. Germline lookup yields CDR1 SGHRS and CDR2 YFSETQ. CDR3 length equals 13 residues. CDR3 loop: CASSLVSNYGYTF. The CDR3 DNA sequence: TGCGCCAGCAGCCTAGTCTCTAACTATGGCTACACCTTC.

The chain joins TRBV7-9 to TRBJ2-2; D unclear. The CDR3 is made up of 14 amino acids. The V and J ends lost 11 bases and 0 bases respectively, with 13 bases between them. Germline CDR1 is SEHNR and CDR2 is FQNEAQ (reference sequence). In nucleotides, the CDR3 is TGTGCCTACCCCAACCTAACGAACACCGGGGAGCTGTTTTTT. Its protein product is CAYPNLTNTGELFF.

The gene calls are TRBV27 and TRBJ2-5; D uncertain. The germline CDR1 and CDR2 sequences are MNHEY and SMNVEV (reference sequence). The germline V and J ends were trimmed by 6 bases and 0 bases, with 11 bases remaining between them. This CDR3 has 14 residues. The CDR3 region is CASRDEGYQETQYF. The CDR3 coding sequence is TGTGCCAGCAGGGACGAAGGGTACCAAGAGACCCAGTACTTC.

The gene calls are TRBV15 and TRBJ2-2; D is ambiguous. V lost 4 bases and J 2 bases, leaving 8 bases between the germline ends. This CDR3 is 14 amino acids long. The germline gives CDR1 LNHNV, CDR2 YYDKDF (reference sequence). The CDR3 protein is CATSTSRNTGELFF. The CDR3 DNA reads as TGTGCCACCAGCACCTCCAGAAACACCGGGGAGCTGTTTTTT.

This clone was seen once. The chain couples TRBV2 to TRBJ1-1, with 7 bases identical to TRBD1. Germline CDR1 SNHLY, CDR2 FYNNEI. The CDR3 loop spans 15 amino acids. The J segment lost 5 bases and the V segment lost 5 bases, leaving 11 bases of the junction unmatched. The CDR3: CASSRSTGVGTEAFF. For the CDR3, the DNA is TGTGCCAGCAGTCGATCCACAGGGGTTGGAACTGAAGCTTTCTTT.

The V and J genes are TRBV11-1 and TRBJ2-1; D may be TRBD1 (5 bases). Trimming left V 1 base short and J 3 bases short, with 13 bases between. The V gene's germline CDR1 is SGHAT and CDR2 FQDESV (reference sequence). The CDR3 spans 16 residues. In DNA, the CDR3 is TGTGCCAGCAGCTTAGTATCGGCAGGGCGCTACAATGAGCAGTTCTTC. This translates into CASSLVSAGRYNEQFF.

The chain has TRBV30 and TRBJ1-5, with no clear D. This CDR3 comprises 13 residues. Germline CDR1 is GTSNPN and CDR2 is SVGIG (reference sequence). Trimming left V 4 bases short and J 0 bases short, with 7 bases between. The CDR3 spells CAWNEDSNQPQHF. The CDR3 region has the DNA TGTGCCTGGAATGAAGATAGCAATCAGCCCCAGCATTTT.

CDR3 protein: CASSRGLGNTEAFF. In DNA form, the CDR3 reads TGCGCCAGCAGCCGGGGACTCGGGAACACTGAAGCTTTCTTT. The chain joins TRBV5-1 to TRBJ1-1; tentatively, D is TRBD1 (5 bases). This CDR3 is 14 amino acids long. The germline V gene encodes CDR1 SGHRS and CDR2 YFSETQ. With 4 bases removed from V and 1 base from J, the gap between germline ends came to 11 bases. Full variable domain (rest looked up from reference TRBV5-1 and TRBJ1-1): KAGVTQTPRYLIKTRGQQVTLSCSPISGHRSVSWYQQTPGQGLQFLFEYFSETQRNKGNFPGRFSGRQFSNSRSEMNVSTLELGDSALYLCASSRGLGNTEAFFGQGTRLTVV.

V usage is TRBV19 and J usage is TRBJ2-5; D possibly corresponds to TRBD1 (5 bases). Looked up from germline, CDR1 is LNHDA and CDR2 is SQIVND (reference sequence). The CDR3 loop spans 14 amino acids. With 3 bases removed from V and 4 bases from J, the gap between germline ends came to 12 bases. In nucleotides, the CDR3 is TGTGCCAGTAGTATGCAGGGCTGGTTAGAGACCCAGTACTTC. This translates into CASSMQGWLETQYF.

The genes are TRBV4-1 and TRBJ1-5; D perhaps matches TRBD1 (5 bases). The CDR3 covers 15 residues. Trimming removed 1 base at V and 7 bases at J, with 14 bases between. Germline CDR1 reads MGHRA; CDR2 reads YSYEKL. DNA for the CDR3: TGCGCCAGCAGCCAAGGGGGCAGTTTTGGACAGCCCCAGCATTTT. It translates to CASSQGGSFGQPQHF.

The rearrangement uses TRBV13 and TRBJ2-5, with D possibly TRBD2 on 5 matching bases. V was trimmed by 7 bases and J by 4 bases, leaving 22 bases between them. CDR3 size: 16 residues. CDR1 PRHDT and CDR2 FYEKMQ come from the germline V gene (reference sequence). The CDR3 loop is CASTLGSALGRETQYF. The CDR3 nucleotides read TGTGCCAGCACCTTGGGGTCGGCACTAGGTCGAGAGACCCAGTACTTC.

This chain uses TRBV10-3 with TRBJ2-2, with D uncertain. CDR3 length equals 11 residues. Trimming shortened V by 11 bases and J by 4 bases, and 8 bases separated the two germline ends. Germline V gene sequence: CDR1 ENHRY, CDR2 SYGVKD. CDR3 sequence reads: CAAYSTGELFF. As DNA, the CDR3 is TGTGCCGCCTACAGCACCGGGGAGCTGTTTTTT.

The rearrangement joins TRBV6-5 to TRBJ1-6; the D gene is possibly TRBD1 (6 bases). This CDR3 contains 14 residues. Germline V gene sequence: CDR1 MNHEY, CDR2 SVGAGI. V was trimmed by 0 bases and J by 14 bases, leaving 14 bases between them. CDR3 amino acids: CASSYSSQGGSLHF. DNA for the CDR3: TGTGCCAGCAGTTACTCCTCACAGGGTGGATCCCTCCACTTT.

V and J are TRBV2 and TRBJ2-1, with D unresolved. Looked up from germline, CDR1 is SNHLY and CDR2 is FYNNEI. CDR3 length: 14 amino acids. V was cut by 6 bases and J by 8 bases, with 17 bases left in between. The CDR3 region is CASSPGPISYEQFF. CDR3 nucleotide sequence: TGTGCCAGCAGCCCCGGACCCATCTCCTATGAGCAGTTCTTC. The full variable domain, its missing parts supplied by reference TRBV2 and TRBJ2-1, is EPEVTQTPSHQVTQMGQEVILRCVPISNHLYFYWYRQILGQKVEFLVSFYNNEISEKSEIFDDQFSVERPDGSNFTLKIRSTKLEDSAMYFCASSPGPISYEQFFGPGTRLTVL.

The V and J genes are TRBV21-1 and TRBJ1-5; TRBD1, the table's D call, was not compared with the DNA. TRBV21-1 is listed as a pseudogene. CDR3 size: 21 residues. The CDR3 DNA reads as TGTGCCAGCAGCTCTTCCTCTCCGGGACAGGGGGCTGACTCTAGCAATCAGCCCCAGCATTTT. Protein product: CASSSSSPGQGADSSNQPQHF.

The chain couples TRBV6-1 to TRBJ1-1, with 7 positions matching TRBD1. This CDR3 is 14 amino acids long. V shed 6 bases and J 0 bases; nucleotides not matched to a gene: 4. Per germline, CDR1 MNHNS and CDR2 SASEGT. CDR3 coding DNA: TGTGCCAGCAGCGAACAGGGGATGAACACTGAAGCTTTCTTT. Translated: CASSEQGMNTEAFF.

The gene calls are TRBV27 and TRBJ1-1; 9 bases align to TRBD1. Germline V gene sequence: CDR1 MNHEY, CDR2 SMNVEV (reference sequence). This CDR3 comprises 14 residues. Losses at the gene ends were 3 bases for V and 4 bases for J; bases not matched to a gene: 3. The CDR3 sequence: CASSFRQGGTEAFF. The CDR3 nucleotides read TGTGCCAGCAGTTTTCGACAGGGGGGCACTGAAGCTTTCTTT.